This passage covers 27 T cell receptor beta chains from one sample sequenced in a study of CD8 T cells in Susac syndrome. The RNA, about 0.5 to 1 ug, was put through reverse transcription using random hexamers. TCRdb reprocessed the immunoSEQ multiplex PCR reads with MiXCR, giving one entry per CDR3 protein. The sample yields 50,000 to 65,000 distinct CDR3 sequences, around 90% seen once. Sequenced input: CD8+ T cells from PBMCs. These receptor sequences come from a human donor in good health.

This clonotype showed up just once. J is TRBJ2-7 and V is TRBV27; TRBD1 matches 7 bases. The CDR3 runs 14 residues. The germline V gene encodes CDR1 MNHEY and CDR2 SMNVEV (reference sequence). Trimming at V came to 5 bases and at J to 2 bases, leaving 6 bases not matched to a gene. The CDR3 coding sequence is TGTGCCAGCAGTGCCATCGACAGGGCCTACGAGCAGTACTTC. Protein sequence: CASSAIDRAYEQYF.

In DNA, the CDR3 is TGTGCCAGCAGCTTAGTGGCAGGGGAAGTCACCTACGAGCAGTACTTC. Translated, it gives CASSLVAGEVTYEQYF. The V gene is TRBV11-1, the J gene TRBJ2-7, with D perhaps TRBD1 (6 bases). V lost 1 base, J lost 2 bases, and 15 bases lay in between. Germline V gives CDR1 SGHAT, CDR2 FQDESV (reference sequence). CDR3 size: 16 residues.

The chain couples TRBV6-2 or TRBV6-3 to TRBJ2-7; tentatively, D is TRBD1 (6 bases). V was shortened by 7 bases and J by 6 bases, with 19 bases between the two germline ends. The germline V gene has CDR1 MNHEY and CDR2 SVGEGT. This CDR3 has 14 amino acids. The CDR3 DNA reads as TGTGCCAGCAATATCAGACAGGCGGCCCTCGAGCAGTACTTC. Its translation is CASNIRQAALEQYF.

V usage is TRBV6-5 and J usage is TRBJ1-5, with TRBD1 identical over 10 bases. This CDR3 comprises 15 residues. The germline CDR1 and CDR2 sequences are MNHEY and SVGAGI. V was clipped by 6 bases and J by 4 bases; unmatched bases: 6. In nucleotides, the CDR3 is TGTGCCAGCAGCCGGGGACAGGGGATAAATCAGCCCCAGCATTTT. This gives the protein CASSRGQGINQPQHF.

In nucleotides, the CDR3 is TGTGCCAGCAGTCAACTTAGCGGGGAAGAGACCCAGTACTTC. Translation gives CASSQLSGEETQYF. The V and J genes are TRBV2 and TRBJ2-5, with 8 bases identical to TRBD2. Looked up from germline, CDR1 is SNHLY and CDR2 is FYNNEI. After removal of 5 bases from V and 3 bases from J, the junction contained 5 bases not matched to a gene. CDR3 length: 14 residues. Full variable domain (remainder filled in from reference TRBV2 and TRBJ2-5): EPEVTQTPSHQVTQMGQEVILRCVPISNHLYFYWYRQILGQKVEFLVSFYNNEISEKSEIFDDQFSVERPDGSNFTLKIRSTKLEDSAMYFCASSQLSGEETQYFGPGTRLLVL.

The rearrangement uses TRBV13 and TRBJ2-3; D possibly corresponds to TRBD2 (5 bases). Germline values: CDR1 PRHDT, CDR2 FYEKMQ (reference sequence). V was pared by 4 bases and J by 3 bases, with 17 bases between. The CDR3 has 16 residues. CDR3 in amino acids: CASSSSLGIETDTQYF. For the CDR3, the DNA is TGTGCCAGCAGCTCCAGCCTCGGGATCGAAACAGATACGCAGTATTTT. Looking up the rest from reference TRBV13 and TRBJ2-3 gives the full variable domain: AAGVIQSPRHLIKEKRETATLKCYPIPRHDTVYWYQQGPGQDPQFLISFYEKMQSDKGSIPDRFSAQQFSDYHSELNMSSLELGDSALYFCASSSSLGIETDTQYFGPGTRLTVL.

The V and J genes are TRBV3-1 and TRBJ2-1; tentatively, D is TRBD2 (6 bases). Germline loops: CDR1 LGHDT, CDR2 YNNKEL (reference sequence). Trimming removed 4 bases at V and 10 bases at J, with 8 bases between. The CDR3 sequence is 11 residues long. CDR3 coding DNA: TGTGCCAGCAGCCGGGACTCAGAGCAGTTCTTC. It translates to CASSRDSEQFF.

This chain joins TRBV4-1 and TRBJ1-2; 7 nucleotides match TRBD1. This CDR3 contains 15 residues. The germline V gene encodes CDR1 MGHRA and CDR2 YSYEKL. Trimming took 1 base from V and 6 from J; bases not matched to a gene: 8. The CDR3 DNA reads as TGCGCCAGCAGCCAAGTACAAGGGACAGATAATGGCTACACCTTC. Translating it yields CASSQVQGTDNGYTF.

The chain joins TRBV2 to TRBJ2-7; D could derive from TRBD1 or TRBD2 (5 bases each). Trimming removed 5 bases from V and 0 bases from J, with 17 bases in between. Looked up from germline, CDR1 is SNHLY and CDR2 is FYNNEI. The CDR3 is 16 residues long. CDR3 DNA sequence: TGTGCCAGCAGTCCTCGTGGAGGCCAGGGCTCCTACGAGCAGTACTTC. Translated, it gives CASSPRGGQGSYEQYF.

V usage is TRBV27 and J usage is TRBJ1-1, with D unresolved. This CDR3 spans 15 amino acids. Deletions cut 2 bases from V and 2 bases from J, with 12 bases between. Germline V gene sequence: CDR1 MNHEY, CDR2 SMNVEV (reference sequence). The CDR3 coding sequence is TGTGCCAGCAGTTTAGTGACATCTGGCAACACTGAAGCTTTCTTT. Translation: CASSLVTSGNTEAFF.

The CDR3 is CASYGGNTEAFF. DNA for the CDR3: TGTGCCAGCTATGGGGGGAACACTGAAGCTTTCTTT. V is TRBV6-7 and J is TRBJ1-1; tentatively, D is TRBD1 (5 bases). TRBV6-7 is an open reading frame, and its role is uncertain. This CDR3 region has 12 residues. The V gene lost 8 bases and the J gene lost 1 base, with 8 bases spanning the gap.

The rearrangement links TRBV27 to TRBJ1-3, with a weak D call TRBD1 (5 bases). Germline CDR1 and CDR2: MNHEY and SMNVEV (reference sequence). Trimming cost V 2 bases and J 6 bases, with 14 bases left between them. The CDR3 is 15 residues long. Written as DNA, the CDR3 is TGTGCCAGCAGTTTACTATATGGGGGAGCAAACACCATATATTTT. This gives the protein CASSLLYGGANTIYF.

The chain joins TRBV7-2 to TRBJ1-1, with D uncertain. This CDR3 has 12 amino acids. Between the trimmed V and J ends, which lost 1 base and 8 bases, there was a span of 8 bases. The germline V gene encodes CDR1 SGHTA and CDR2 FQGNSA. CDR3 sequence: CASSLEYGEAFF. The CDR3 nucleotides read TGTGCCAGCAGCTTAGAGTATGGGGAAGCTTTCTTT. Variable domain in full (rest from reference TRBV7-2 and TRBJ1-1): GAGVSQSPSNKVTEKGKDVELRCDPISGHTALYWYRQSLGQGLEFLIYFQGNSAPDKSGLPSDRFSAERTGGSVSTLTIQRTQQEDSAVYLCASSLEYGEAFFGQGTRLTVV.

The V call is TRBV21-1, the J call TRBJ1-2; TRBD1 was called by the table and not checked on the DNA. TRBV21-1 constitutes a pseudogene. The CDR3 loop spans 14 amino acids. CDR3 nucleotides: TGTGCCAGCAGCATGACAGGGGAAAACTATGGCTACAACTTC. Amino acids: CASSMTGENYGYNF.

The chain couples TRBV7-9 to TRBJ1-2; 10 bases map to TRBD1. The V and J ends lost 1 base and 6 bases, in that order; junction bases with no gene match: 8. Germline CDR1 and CDR2: SEHNR and FQNEAQ (reference sequence). The CDR3 runs to 16 residues. The CDR3 sequence: CASSLGRDRGTHGYTF. The CDR3 DNA reads as TGTGCCAGCAGCTTAGGCCGGGACAGGGGAACGCATGGCTACACCTTC.

This chain uses TRBV30 with TRBJ2-7; 8 nucleotides line up with TRBD1. Trimming at V came to 5 bases and at J to 0 bases, leaving 6 bases not matched to a gene. The CDR3 totals 14 residues. Germline V gives CDR1 GTSNPN, CDR2 SVGIG (reference sequence). The CDR3 here is CAWGRQGSSYEQYF. For the CDR3, the DNA is TGTGCCTGGGGAAGACAGGGGAGCTCCTACGAGCAGTACTTC.

This rearrangement joins TRBV7-2 to TRBJ2-7; TRBD2 aligns across 12 bases. This CDR3 has 15 amino acids. Unmatched junction bases numbered 5, after V lost 4 bases and J lost 4 bases. Germline-derived CDR1 and CDR2 are SGHTA and FQGNSA. Here the CDR3 DNA reads TGTGCCAGCAGCTCCGTCGGACTAGCGGGGTACGAGCAGTACTTC. This sequence encodes CASSSVGLAGYEQYF. Full variable domain (rest looked up from reference TRBV7-2 and TRBJ2-7): GAGVSQSPSNKVTEKGKDVELRCDPISGHTALYWYRQSLGQGLEFLIYFQGNSAPDKSGLPSDRFSAERTGGSVSTLTIQRTQQEDSAVYLCASSSVGLAGYEQYFGPGTRLTVT.

V gene TRBV28 combines with J gene TRBJ2-7, with D perhaps TRBD1 (6 bases). V was cut by 3 bases and J by 2 bases, with 23 bases left in between. Germline CDR1 reads MDHEN; CDR2 reads SYDVKM. The CDR3 has 18 amino acids. This chain's CDR3 is CASSFQSVSGHNAYEQYF. CDR3 in DNA: TGTGCCAGCAGTTTCCAAAGCGTATCGGGACACAACGCCTACGAGCAGTACTTC.

This chain connects TRBV5-1 to TRBJ2-1; TRBD2 agrees at 8 bases. The CDR3 has 15 amino acids. Germline values: CDR1 SGHRS, CDR2 YFSETQ. J lost 0 bases, V lost 6 bases, and 5 bases had no gene match. The CDR3 DNA sequence: TGCGCCAGCACCGGGGGGGGAGGCTCCTACAATGAGCAGTTCTTC. The encoded protein is CASTGGGGSYNEQFF.

In this sample, this clonotype turned up once. V gene TRBV10-3 combines with J gene TRBJ2-7; D gene uncertain. Germline assignment: CDR1 ENHRY and CDR2 SYGVKD. The length of the CDR3 is 14 residues. Trimming cost V 2 bases and J 5 bases, with 13 bases left between them. CDR3 DNA: TGTGCCATCAGTGAGCTGGCAGAAGATAACGAGCAGTACTTC. It yields the protein CAISELAEDNEQYF.

The gene calls are TRBV6-6 and TRBJ1-2; D unclear. Germline V gene data show CDR1 as MNHNY and CDR2 as SVGAGI (reference sequence). The CDR3 length is 11 residues. V lost 7 bases to trimming and J lost 10 bases, with 13 bases between them. CDR3 region: CASTLGLDYTF. The CDR3 DNA follows: TGTGCCAGCACCCTCGGGTTGGACTACACCTTC.

The chain combines TRBV9 with TRBJ2-1; D tentatively fits TRBD1 or TRBD2 (5 bases each). The CDR3 is 15 residues long. The V end lost 4 bases, the J end lost 4 bases, and 15 bases lay between the germline ends. Germline V gives CDR1 SGDLS, CDR2 YYNGEE. The CDR3 DNA sequence: TGTGCCAGCAGCCTCACAGGAGGAATTTACAATGAGCAGTTCTTC. This gives the protein CASSLTGGIYNEQFF.

The J gene is TRBJ2-4, the V gene TRBV13; maybe TRBD1 (5 bases). This CDR3 spans 15 amino acids. V gave up 4 bases and J gave up 5 bases, with 15 bases separating them. Germline CDR1 reads PRHDT; CDR2 reads FYEKMQ (reference sequence). The CDR3 DNA reads TGTGCCAGCAGCTCATTTGGACAAGGACAAAACATTCAGTACTTC. This gives the protein CASSSFGQGQNIQYF.

The CDR3 DNA is TGCGCCAGCAGTCAGGCGACGGGGGGGGATCTCACCGGGGAGCTGTTTTTT. This translates into CASSQATGGDLTGELFF. The V gene is TRBV23-1, the J gene TRBJ2-2, with TRBD2 identical over 8 bases. TRBV23-1 has ORF status, its function being uncertain. V shed 3 bases, J shed 4 bases, and the junction held 10 bases outside the gene matches. The CDR3 has 17 amino acids.

The chain recombines TRBV29-1 with TRBJ2-7, with 8 bases identical to TRBD1. The CDR3 has 13 residues. Germline V gene sequence: CDR1 SQVTM, CDR2 ANQGSEA. J was trimmed by 3 bases and V by 7 bases; bases with no gene match: 8. DNA for the CDR3: TGCAGCGATCTGACAGGGGAAGTCTACGAGCAGTACTTC. Its translation: CSDLTGEVYEQYF.

This chain uses TRBV27 with TRBJ2-7; D perhaps matches TRBD1 (5 bases). CDR3 length: 11 residues. Germline lookup yields CDR1 MNHEY and CDR2 SMNVEV (reference sequence). The ends were cut back, 4 bases at V and 5 bases at J, with 6 bases in the middle. CDR3 loop: CASSSGNEQYF. In DNA form, the CDR3 reads TGTGCCAGCAGTTCAGGGAACGAGCAGTACTTC.

This chain links TRBV29-1 with TRBJ2-7, with 7 bases aligning to TRBD2. Germline V lookup: CDR1 SQVTM, CDR2 ANQGSEA. This CDR3 spans 14 amino acids. Trimming took 2 bases from V and 0 from J; bases not matched to a gene: 4. CDR3 nucleotides: TGCAGCGTTGAACCTATAGCGGGCTCCTACGAGCAGTACTTC. Encoded protein: CSVEPIAGSYEQYF.